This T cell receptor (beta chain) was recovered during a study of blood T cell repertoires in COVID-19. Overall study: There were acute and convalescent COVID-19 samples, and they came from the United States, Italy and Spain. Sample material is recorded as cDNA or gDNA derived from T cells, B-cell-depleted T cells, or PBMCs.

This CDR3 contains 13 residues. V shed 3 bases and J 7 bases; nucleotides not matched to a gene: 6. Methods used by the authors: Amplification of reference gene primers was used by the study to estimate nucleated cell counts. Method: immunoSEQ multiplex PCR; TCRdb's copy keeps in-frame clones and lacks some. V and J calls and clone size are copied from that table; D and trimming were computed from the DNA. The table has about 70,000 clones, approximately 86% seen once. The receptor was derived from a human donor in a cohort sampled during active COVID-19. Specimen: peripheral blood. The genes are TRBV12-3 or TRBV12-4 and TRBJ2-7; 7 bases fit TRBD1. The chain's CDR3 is CASSFNRGGEQYF. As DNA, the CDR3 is TGTGCCAGCAGTTTTAACAGGGGTGGAGAGCAGTACTTC.